Listed here are 14 T cell receptor beta chains from one sample, sequenced in a study of T cell repertoires in ileal Crohn's disease. Documented time point: neoterminal ileum biopsy at postoperative endoscopy, about 6 months after surgery. Assay used: immunoSEQ multiplex PCR; TCRdb lists only in-frame clones, some missing. The sample contains about 59,000 clones, 70% to 90% of which appear only once. The sequenced material came from ileal tissue. These receptors were obtained from an adult with Crohn's disease.

This clone was detected a few times. The rearrangement links TRBV29-1 to TRBJ2-4, with a tentative D call TRBD1 (5 bases). The germline gives CDR1 SQVTM, CDR2 ANQGSEA. Trimming stripped 7 bases from V and 2 bases from J, with 15 bases between. The length of the CDR3 is 14 residues. This chain's CDR3 is CSALSGASKNIQYF. The CDR3 bases are TGCAGCGCCCTTTCTGGGGCATCCAAAAACATTCAGTACTTC.

The V and J genes are TRBV6-1 and TRBJ1-3, with 9 bases aligning to TRBD1. Germline CDR1 MNHNS, CDR2 SASEGT. This CDR3 contains 15 residues. V shed 6 bases and J 0 bases; nucleotides not matched to a gene: 3. CDR3 DNA: TGTGCCAGCAGACGGGGACAGGGCTCTGGAAACACCATATATTTT. It codes for CASRRGQGSGNTIYF.

The CDR3: CASSLKGAGVDNEQFF. For the CDR3, the DNA is TGTGCCAGCAGCTTAAAGGGAGCGGGAGTGGACAATGAGCAGTTCTTC. V is TRBV7-8 and J is TRBJ2-1; 8 nucleotides line up with TRBD2. The CDR3 loop spans 16 amino acids. The germline CDR1 and CDR2 sequences are SGHVS and FQNEAQ. V dropped 2 bases and J dropped 5; count of bases not matched to a gene: 8.

The chain joins TRBV11-2 to TRBJ2-7; TRBD1 might be the D (5 bases). The V end lost 6 bases, the J end lost 0 bases, and 9 bases lay between the germline ends. The CDR3 has 13 residues. The germline CDR1 and CDR2 sequences are SGHAT and FQNNGV. The CDR3 is CASRPGLSYEQYF. CDR3 bases: TGTGCCAGCAGGCCAGGGCTCTCCTACGAGCAGTACTTC.

In its sample, this clone was seen once. J is TRBJ2-1 and V is TRBV15, with 11 bases matching TRBD2. The germline V gene encodes CDR1 LNHNV and CDR2 YYDKDF (reference sequence). The J segment lost 5 bases and the V segment lost 0 bases, leaving 6 bases of the junction unmatched. The CDR3 is 17 amino acids. CDR3 in amino acids: CATSREGGTSGNNEQFF. DNA of the CDR3: TGTGCCACCAGCAGAGAGGGGGGGACTAGCGGCAACAATGAGCAGTTCTTC.

The rearrangement links TRBV18 to TRBJ2-3; TRBD2 agrees at 10 bases. With 2 bases clipped from V and 6 bases from J, the junction kept 5 bases outside the gene matches. Per germline, CDR1 KGHSH and CDR2 LQKENI. The CDR3 sequence is 15 residues long. This chain's CDR3 is CASSPASGSWDTQYF. The CDR3 DNA follows: TGTGCCAGCTCACCAGCTAGCGGGAGTTGGGATACGCAGTATTTT.

This chain uses TRBV6-1 with TRBJ1-5, with TRBD1 identical over 9 bases. Germline V gene data show CDR1 as MNHNS and CDR2 as SASEGT. The CDR3 loop spans 14 amino acids. Losses at the gene ends were 4 bases for V and 7 bases for J; bases not matched to a gene: 5. The CDR3, as DNA: TGTGCCAGCAGTGCAACAGGGGGCGGCCAGCCCCAGCATTTT. It yields the protein CASSATGGGQPQHF.

The chain uses TRBV5-8 and TRBJ1-4, with D tentatively TRBD1 (6 bases). The CDR3 is made up of 14 amino acids. Germline V gives CDR1 SGHTS, CDR2 YDEGEE. Trimming removed 5 bases from V and 5 bases from J, with 13 bases in between. CDR3 sequence reads: CASRRGRGNEKLFF. The CDR3 coding sequence is TGTGCCAGCAGGAGAGGCAGGGGAAATGAAAAACTGTTTTTT.

The CDR3 nucleotides are TGCGCCAGCAATAGCATTGCCTCTGGGGCCAACGTCCTGACTTTC. This encodes CASNSIASGANVLTF. The chain links TRBV5-1 to TRBJ2-6; D unresolved. CDR3 length: 15 residues. Germline V gives CDR1 SGHRS, CDR2 YFSETQ. The ends were cut back, 6 bases at V and 0 bases at J, with 10 bases in the middle.

The chain links TRBV2 to TRBJ1-2, with D possibly TRBD1 on 6 matching bases. The CDR3 is 12 amino acids. Trimming pared 4 bases from V and 6 bases from J, leaving 9 bases between. Germline lookup yields CDR1 SNHLY and CDR2 FYNNEI. The CDR3 DNA follows: TGTGCCAGCAGTGCAGGGGTCGATGGCTACACCTTC. It is translated as CASSAGVDGYTF.

V usage is TRBV28 and J usage is TRBJ1-1; no clear D. The germline gives CDR1 MDHEN, CDR2 SYDVKM. The CDR3 is made up of 14 amino acids. V dropped 5 bases and J dropped 6 bases, with 16 bases sitting between them. CDR3 in amino acids: CASSPQRTISEAFF. CDR3 nucleotides: TGTGCCAGCAGTCCGCAAAGAACAATTTCTGAAGCTTTCTTT. The entire variable domain, with the rest obtained from reference TRBV28 and TRBJ1-1, is as follows: DVKVTQSSRYLVKRTGEKVFLECVQDMDHENMFWYRQDPGLGLRLIYFSYDVKMKEKGDIPEGYSVSREKKERFSLILESASTNQTSMYLCASSPQRTISEAFFGQGTRLTVV.

This sequence joins TRBV13 and TRBJ2-1, with TRBD2 identical over 10 bases. CDR1 is PRHDT, CDR2 FYEKMQ, per germline (reference sequence). After removal of 0 bases from V and 4 bases from J, the junction contained 6 bases not matched to a gene. The CDR3 has 17 residues. For the CDR3, the DNA is TGTGCCAGCAGCTTAGGGACCGGGACTAGCGTTTACAATGAGCAGTTCTTC. Residues: CASSLGTGTSVYNEQFF.

Here the CDR3 DNA reads TGCGCCAGCAGCCAGGGACAGGGGTTTCTCGATGAGCAGTTCTTC. Translation gives CASSQGQGFLDEQFF. The chain recombines TRBV4-1 with TRBJ2-1; 10 bases are shared with TRBD1. The germline CDR1 and CDR2 sequences are MGHRA and YSYEKL. The CDR3 has 15 residues. Trimming took 3 bases from V and 8 from J; bases not matched to a gene: 7.

The chain employs TRBV25-1 and TRBJ2-3, with no clear D. CDR1 is MGHDK and CDR2 is SYGVNS in the germline V gene. The CDR3 runs to 13 residues. The V gene lost 0 bases and the J gene lost 6 bases, with 7 bases spanning the gap. CDR3 coding DNA: TGTGCCAGCAGTGAATATCCCCGGGATACGCAGTATTTT. Protein product: CASSEYPRDTQYF. Combining the CDR3 with reference TRBV25-1 and TRBJ2-3 gives the whole variable domain EADIYQTPRYLVIGTGKKITLECSQTMGHDKMYWYQQDPGMELHLIHYSYGVNSTEKGDLSSESTVSRIRTEHFPLTLESARPSHTSQYLCASSEYPRDTQYFGPGTRLTVL.